The table lists the clone carrying this T cell receptor (beta chain) with a few counts. Its target is unknown. Germline CDR1 and CDR2: LNHDA and SQIVND (reference sequence). The CDR3 loop spans 16 amino acids. Trimming left V 7 bases short and J 5 bases short, with 20 bases between. Regions amplified from RNA transcripts were the TCR beta CDR3 regions. The HTBI primer set served for first-round RT-PCR of the TCR CDR3. TCRdb re-analysed the multiplex PCR reads in MiXCR, keeping a single row per CDR3 protein. Seen here are 700,000 or so distinct CDR3 sequences, about 15% observed once, and the top ten hold around 8%. The data derive from a study of T cells in Graves' hyperthyroidism and ophthalmopathy. Study at large: Peripheral blood was collected at initial diagnosis, before any treatment.

General study results and limits: Ophthalmopathy cases were set apart from stable hyperthyroidism by a 13 V-J model.

The chain couples TRBV19 to TRBJ2-2; D gene ambiguous. Sequencing was carried out using blood. The sequence was collected from a man aged 18 to 29 with Graves' hyperthyroidism. The chain's CDR3 is CASNRPAYPGTGELFF. In DNA, the CDR3 is TGTGCCAGTAACCGGCCGGCCTACCCCGGGACCGGGGAGCTGTTTTTT.